These T cell receptor beta chains were read from a single sample in a study of beta chain features in type 1 diabetes. Produced via immunoSEQ multiplex PCR; TCRdb's table is partial and in-frame only. Altogether about 660,000 clones are present, about 14% being singletons, with the ten largest covering just under 0.04%. Sequencing was carried out using naive CD4+ T cells from blood. These TCRs come from a man aged 18 to 35 with type 1 diabetes. The CDR3 runs from the conserved cysteine through the conserved F or W. The D gene is left open where the match is weak. Not all rows give a size; the values are once, few, many and, for expanded clones, a class.

cdr3_aa: CASSSLTQGGSPLHF
cdr3_nt: TGTGCCAGCAGCTCCCTTACTCAAGGCGGTTCACCCCTCCACTTT
d_call: -
cdr3_length: 15
j_call: TRBJ1-6
v_call: TRBV13
clone_size: -

cdr3_aa: CASTFGLATDTQYF
cdr3_nt: TGTGCCAGCACCTTCGGACTGGCCACAGATACGCAGTATTTT
d_call: -
cdr3_length: 14
j_call: TRBJ2-3
v_call: TRBV7-2
clone_size: few

cdr3_aa: CASRDGYAGELFF
cdr3_nt: TGTGCCAGCAGGGACGGGTACGCCGGGGAGCTGTTTTTT
d_call: -
cdr3_length: 13
j_call: TRBJ2-2
v_call: TRBV7-3
clone_size: few

cdr3_aa: CAWSVLGREEDNEQFF
cdr3_nt: TGTGCCTGGAGTGTACTGGGGCGGGAGGAAGACAATGAGCAGTTCTTC
d_call: TRBD2
cdr3_length: 16
j_call: TRBJ2-1
v_call: TRBV30
clone_size: -

cdr3_aa: CASSLASWLAGEDEQFF
cdr3_nt: TGCGCCAGCAGCTTGGCCTCATGGCTAGCGGGAGAGGATGAGCAGTTCTTC
d_call: TRBD2
cdr3_length: 17
j_call: TRBJ2-1
v_call: TRBV5-1
clone_size: -

cdr3_aa: CASSIDTLNTGELFF
cdr3_nt: TGTGCCAGCAGCATCGACACCCTCAACACCGGGGAGCTGTTTTTT
d_call: -
cdr3_length: 15
j_call: TRBJ2-2
v_call: TRBV5-4
clone_size: once

cdr3_aa: CASSQADRSSYEQYF
cdr3_nt: TGTGCCAGCAGCCAAGCCGACAGGTCCTCCTACGAGCAGTACTTC
d_call: -
cdr3_length: 15
j_call: TRBJ2-7
v_call: TRBV4-2
clone_size: few

cdr3_aa: CASSSGDSYNEQFF
cdr3_nt: TGTGCCTCATCGTCAGGGGACTCCTACAATGAGCAGTTCTTC
d_call: -
cdr3_length: 14
j_call: TRBJ2-1
v_call: TRBV19
clone_size: few

cdr3_aa: CASSPWSGSTNEQFF
cdr3_nt: TGTGCCAGCAGTCCGTGGAGCGGGAGTACGAATGAGCAGTTCTTC
d_call: TRBD2
cdr3_length: 15
j_call: TRBJ2-1
v_call: TRBV7-2
clone_size: -

cdr3_aa: CASSFGDTQYF
cdr3_nt: TGTGCCAGCAGTTTCGGGGATACGCAGTATTTT
d_call: -
cdr3_length: 11
j_call: TRBJ2-3
v_call: TRBV7-9
clone_size: -

cdr3_aa: CASSFAGVLSDTQYF
cdr3_nt: TGTGCCAGCAGCTTTGCGGGAGTTCTCTCAGATACGCAGTATTTT
d_call: TRBD2
cdr3_length: 15
j_call: TRBJ2-3
v_call: TRBV7-2
clone_size: few

cdr3_aa: CASNLGLASTDTQYF
cdr3_nt: TGTGCCAGCAACCTCGGGCTAGCGAGCACAGATACGCAGTATTTT
d_call: -
cdr3_length: 15
j_call: TRBJ2-3
v_call: TRBV7-2
clone_size: -

cdr3_aa: CASSHQRETLSYNEQFF
cdr3_nt: TGCGCCAGCAGCCACCAGCGGGAGACGCTCTCCTACAATGAGCAGTTCTTC
d_call: TRBD2
cdr3_length: 17
j_call: TRBJ2-1
v_call: TRBV4-1
clone_size: few

cdr3_aa: CASSWGGIRATDTQYF
cdr3_nt: TGTGCCAGCAGTTGGGGGGGGATAAGGGCGACAGATACGCAGTATTTT
d_call: TRBD2
cdr3_length: 16
j_call: TRBJ2-3
v_call: TRBV28
clone_size: once

cdr3_aa: CASSVAGINEQYF
cdr3_nt: TGTGCCAGCAGCGTTGCCGGGATCAACGAGCAGTACTTC
d_call: -
cdr3_length: 13
j_call: TRBJ2-7
v_call: TRBV9
clone_size: -

cdr3_aa: CASSSTWDGGNTIYF
cdr3_nt: TGTGCCAGCAGTTCCACTTGGGACGGCGGAAACACCATATATTTT
d_call: -
cdr3_length: 15
j_call: TRBJ1-3
v_call: TRBV27
clone_size: -

cdr3_aa: CASSPLRRQGGEKLFF
cdr3_nt: TGTGCCAGCAGCCCTCTAAGGCGGCAGGGTGGTGAAAAACTGTTTTTT
d_call: -
cdr3_length: 16
j_call: TRBJ1-4
v_call: TRBV7-8
clone_size: -

cdr3_aa: CASSLGAGGRADTQYF
cdr3_nt: TGCGCCAGCAGCTTGGGTGCAGGGGGAAGGGCAGATACGCAGTATTTT
d_call: TRBD1
cdr3_length: 16
j_call: TRBJ2-3
v_call: TRBV5-1
clone_size: -

cdr3_aa: CASRSPGYSGNTIYF
cdr3_nt: TGTGCCAGCAGGAGCCCGGGGTACTCTGGAAACACCATATATTTT
d_call: -
cdr3_length: 15
j_call: TRBJ1-3
v_call: TRBV28
clone_size: few

cdr3_aa: CASSEGAGNGETQYF
cdr3_nt: TGTGCCAGCAGTGAAGGGGCAGGGAATGGAGAGACCCAGTACTTC
d_call: -
cdr3_length: 15
j_call: TRBJ2-5
v_call: TRBV2
clone_size: -

cdr3_aa: CASSPRDSYNSPLHF
cdr3_nt: TGTGCCAGCTCACCACGGGACAGTTATAATTCACCCCTCCACTTT
d_call: TRBD1
cdr3_length: 15
j_call: TRBJ1-6
v_call: TRBV18
clone_size: -

cdr3_aa: CASSLDFESYNEQFF
cdr3_nt: TGTGCCAGCAGCTTAGACTTCGAGTCCTACAATGAGCAGTTCTTC
d_call: -
cdr3_length: 15
j_call: TRBJ2-1
v_call: TRBV11-3
clone_size: few

cdr3_aa: CAISGTVGNYGYTF
cdr3_nt: TGTGCCATCAGTGGTACGGTGGGTAACTATGGCTACACCTTC
d_call: -
cdr3_length: 14
j_call: TRBJ1-2
v_call: TRBV10-3
clone_size: -

cdr3_aa: CASSPLNRQGPYNEQFF
cdr3_nt: TGCGCCAGCAGCCCGCTAAACCGACAGGGCCCCTACAATGAGCAGTTCTTC
d_call: TRBD1
cdr3_length: 17
j_call: TRBJ2-1
v_call: TRBV4-1
clone_size: -

cdr3_aa: CASSLGDRAYNEQFF
cdr3_nt: TGTGCCAGCAGCTTGGGGGACAGAGCCTACAATGAGCAGTTCTTC
d_call: TRBD1
cdr3_length: 15
j_call: TRBJ2-1
v_call: TRBV13
clone_size: few

cdr3_aa: CASSRGLVGTTGELFF
cdr3_nt: TGCGCCAGCAGCCGCGGACTCGTAGGAACCACCGGGGAGCTGTTTTTT
d_call: -
cdr3_length: 16
j_call: TRBJ2-2
v_call: TRBV4-1
clone_size: -

cdr3_aa: CASSLGRGTSGRSIFYNEQFF
cdr3_nt: TGTGCCAGCAGTTTGGGGCGGGGGACTAGCGGGAGGTCCATCTTTTACAATGAGCAGTTCTTC
d_call: TRBD2
cdr3_length: 21
j_call: TRBJ2-1
v_call: TRBV27
clone_size: -

cdr3_aa: CASSLFTGRKSSTDTQYF
cdr3_nt: TGTGCCAGCAGCCTATTTACGGGAAGGAAGTCTAGCACAGATACGCAGTATTTT
d_call: -
cdr3_length: 18
j_call: TRBJ2-3
v_call: TRBV7-2
clone_size: few

cdr3_aa: CASSLGMWPREQYF
cdr3_nt: TGTGCCAGCAGCTTAGGCATGTGGCCTAGGGAGCAGTACTTC
d_call: -
cdr3_length: 14
j_call: TRBJ2-7
v_call: TRBV13
clone_size: -

cdr3_aa: CASSLTGGRTDTQYF
cdr3_nt: TGTGCCAGCAGCTTGACAGGGGGTAGGACAGATACGCAGTATTTT
d_call: TRBD1
cdr3_length: 15
j_call: TRBJ2-3
v_call: TRBV7-9
clone_size: few

cdr3_aa: CASSVAAAGGNEQFF
cdr3_nt: TGTGCCAGCAGCGTAGCTGCGGCAGGGGGGAATGAGCAGTTCTTC
d_call: -
cdr3_length: 15
j_call: TRBJ2-1
v_call: TRBV9
clone_size: -

cdr3_aa: CASSSLRVFF
cdr3_nt: TGTGCCAGCAGCTCACTGCGGGTTTTCTTT
d_call: -
cdr3_length: 10
j_call: TRBJ1-1
v_call: TRBV7-9
clone_size: few

cdr3_aa: CSVDSGPPYEQYF
cdr3_nt: TGCAGCGTTGATTCAGGGCCCCCCTACGAGCAGTACTTC
d_call: -
cdr3_length: 13
j_call: TRBJ2-7
v_call: TRBV29-1
clone_size: few

cdr3_aa: CASSPGPLPDEQFF
cdr3_nt: TGCGCCAGCAGCCCGGGGCCCTTACCTGATGAGCAGTTCTTC
d_call: -
cdr3_length: 14
j_call: TRBJ2-1
v_call: TRBV5-1
clone_size: few

cdr3_aa: CASSRGGIYEQYF
cdr3_nt: TGTGCCAGCAGTCGAGGGGGCATCTACGAGCAGTACTTC
d_call: TRBD1
cdr3_length: 13
j_call: TRBJ2-7
v_call: TRBV28
clone_size: -

cdr3_aa: CASSLVSGVGLYF
cdr3_nt: TGTGCCAGCAGCTTGGTCTCCGGGGTAGGACTGTACTTC
d_call: -
cdr3_length: 13
j_call: TRBJ2-7
v_call: TRBV5-6
clone_size: -

cdr3_aa: CASRSDRNTEAFF
cdr3_nt: TGTGCCAGCAGATCAGACAGGAACACTGAAGCTTTCTTT
d_call: -
cdr3_length: 13
j_call: TRBJ1-1
v_call: TRBV2
clone_size: -

cdr3_aa: CSVAMSSGEQFF
cdr3_nt: TGCAGCGTTGCCATGTCCTCTGGTGAGCAGTTCTTC
d_call: -
cdr3_length: 12
j_call: TRBJ2-1
v_call: TRBV29-1
clone_size: -

cdr3_aa: CASSLSGGSYNEQFF
cdr3_nt: TGTGCCAGCAGCTTATCGGGGGGCTCCTACAATGAGCAGTTCTTC
d_call: TRBD2
cdr3_length: 15
j_call: TRBJ2-1
v_call: TRBV7-6
clone_size: few